These 24 T cell receptor beta chains were sequenced from one sample in a study of patients and donors after allogeneic stem cell transplantation. TCRdb passed the RT-PCR reads through MiXCR, listing each CDR3 protein once. Counted here are more than 150,000 distinct CDR3 sequences, 40% to 45% occurring once; the ten biggest clones make up 33%. The sample consisted of blood, either unsorted or a sorted T cell fraction (not recorded which). These receptors all stem from a human donor who was either an allogeneic HSCT recipient or a stem cell or donor lymphocyte infusion donor (not recorded which). It is not recorded whose cells these are; they may come from a transplant donor.

This chain connects TRBV7-2 to TRBJ2-2; no definite D call. The germline CDR1 and CDR2 sequences are SGHTA and FQGNSA. V was shortened by 3 bases and J by 2 bases, with 16 bases between the two germline ends. CDR3 length: 17 residues. The CDR3 DNA sequence: TGTGCCAGCAGCTTTGAGGCCTTCAACATCAACACCGGGGAGCTGTTTTTT. This gives the protein CASSFEAFNINTGELFF.

This clonotype was counted a single time. The V gene is TRBV6-6, the J gene TRBJ1-1; a possible D gene is TRBD1 (5 bases). The germline V gene encodes CDR1 MNHNY and CDR2 SVGAGI (reference sequence). The CDR3 is made up of 18 amino acids. The V end was cut by 2 bases, the J end by 5 bases, with 24 bases between. CDR3 in DNA: TGTGCCAGCAGTTACCCCGTTCTCGCTATTGGACGGGGGACTGAAGCTTTCTTT. Translation gives CASSYPVLAIGRGTEAFF.

The rearrangement links TRBV12-3 or TRBV12-4 to TRBJ2-7; D is unclear. This CDR3 has 11 amino acids. Trimming removed 5 bases from V and 6 bases from J, with 8 bases in between. CDR3 bases: TGTGCCAGCAGTCCCTGGACCGAGCAGTACTTC. Translated, it gives CASSPWTEQYF.

In this sample, this clonotype turned up a few times. The chain recombines TRBV7-3 with TRBJ2-3; D gene uncertain. Germline V gene data show CDR1 as SGHTA and CDR2 as FQGTGA. The length of the CDR3 is 13 residues. V shed 8 bases and J shed 2 bases, with 11 bases lying between them. CDR3 amino acids: CASRGPNTDTQYF. In DNA form, the CDR3 reads TGTGCCAGCCGAGGACCGAACACAGATACGCAGTATTTT.

In its sample, this clonotype was seen a few times. CDR3 loop: CASSQGSGYNEQFF. CDR3 sequence (DNA): TGCGCCAGCAGCCAAGGTAGCGGTTACAATGAGCAGTTCTTC. V and J are TRBV4-1 and TRBJ2-1; maybe TRBD2 (6 bases). The CDR3 has 14 amino acids. In germline, CDR1 is MGHRA, CDR2 YSYEKL. V was shortened by 1 base and J by 4 bases, with 8 bases between the two germline ends.

The chain employs TRBV9 and TRBJ2-2; unclear D gene. The CDR3 loop spans 13 amino acids. CDR1 and CDR2 (germline): SGDLS, YYNGEE. Trimming shortened V by 6 bases and J by 2 bases, and 8 bases separated the two germline ends. The CDR3 loop reads CASKAHNTGELFF. The CDR3 DNA reads TGTGCCAGCAAGGCTCATAACACCGGGGAGCTGTTTTTT.

The chain combines TRBV27 with TRBJ2-7; 7 bases are a match to TRBD1. This CDR3 has 13 residues. Germline V gene lookup returns CDR1 MNHEY and CDR2 SMNVEV (reference sequence). J lost 0 bases, V lost 5 bases, and 1 base had no gene match. DNA for the CDR3: TGTGCCAGCAGTGCAGGGGGCTCCTACGAGCAGTACTTC. Its protein is CASSAGGSYEQYF.

The chain combines TRBV29-1 with TRBJ2-7; 9 bases are a match to TRBD2. V was pared by 7 bases and J by 1 base, with 2 bases of the junction left unmatched. CDR3 length equals 12 residues. Germline CDR1 is SQVTM and CDR2 is ANQGSEA. The DNA for the CDR3 is TGCAGCGGGACTAGCGAATCCTACGAGCAGTACTTC. Amino acid sequence: CSGTSESYEQYF.

CDR3 residues: CASSFFRGHPYTF. In DNA, the CDR3 is TGTGCCAGCAGCTTTTTCCGGGGACACCCCTACACCTTC. The rearrangement links TRBV7-9 to TRBJ1-2; weak D call: TRBD1 (6 bases). V was clipped by 3 bases and J by 10 bases, with 15 bases between them. Germline CDR1 SEHNR, CDR2 FQNEAQ (reference sequence). This CDR3 contains 13 residues. The complete variable domain, with remaining parts taken from reference TRBV7-9 and TRBJ1-2, reads DTGVSQNPRHKITKRGQNVTFRCDPISEHNRLYWYRQTLGQGPEFLTYFQNEAQLEKSRLLSDRFSAERPKGSFSTLEIQRTEQGDSAMYLCASSFFRGHPYTFGSGTRLTVV.

The CDR3: CASSLTGGGRDGYTF. CDR3 DNA: TGTGCCAGCAGCCTAACAGGGGGCGGAAGGGATGGCTACACCTTC. V usage is TRBV7-8 and J usage is TRBJ1-2; 9 nucleotides align to TRBD1. V trimming: 5 bases; J trimming: 6 bases; junction bases outside the gene matches: 10. The CDR3 is 15 residues long. CDR1 and CDR2 (germline): SGHVS, FQNEAQ.

The CDR3 region is CASSSDRGNYGYTF. CDR3 nucleotide sequence: TGCGCCAGCAGCTCCGACAGGGGAAACTATGGCTACACCTTC. This chain joins TRBV5-1 and TRBJ1-2, with TRBD1 matching 8 bases. The CDR3 runs 14 residues. The V segment lost 3 bases and the J segment 2 bases; nucleotides outside the gene matches: 3. Looked up from germline, CDR1 is SGHRS and CDR2 is YFSETQ. Drawing the rest from reference TRBV5-1 and TRBJ1-2, the complete variable domain is KAGVTQTPRYLIKTRGQQVTLSCSPISGHRSVSWYQQTPGQGLQFLFEYFSETQRNKGNFPGRFSGRQFSNSRSEMNVSTLELGDSALYLCASSSDRGNYGYTFGSGTRLTVV.

This chain uses TRBV25-1 with TRBJ1-2; 7 nucleotides line up with TRBD1. CDR1 is MGHDK, CDR2 SYGVNS, per germline. V shed 3 bases and J 5 bases; nucleotides not matched to a gene: 3. The CDR3 runs 13 residues. CDR3 sequence (DNA): TGTGCCAGCAGTGACTGGGACAGTTATGGCTACACCTTC. The encoded protein is CASSDWDSYGYTF.

This clonotype has just one count. This sequence joins TRBV5-1 and TRBJ2-7, with TRBD1 matching over 7 bases. The CDR3 totals 13 residues. CDR1 is SGHRS, CDR2 YFSETQ, per germline. With V trimmed by 7 bases and J by 2 bases, 6 bases remained unmatched. CDR3 amino acids: CASHRDSAYEQYF. The CDR3 DNA reads as TGCGCCAGCCACCGGGACAGCGCCTACGAGCAGTACTTC.

This clonotype was seen only a few times. The chain employs TRBV29-1 and TRBJ1-1; D not certain. The CDR3 sequence is 15 residues long. The V gene's germline CDR1 is SQVTM and CDR2 ANQGSEA. V was pared by 4 bases and J by 2 bases, with 17 bases between. This CDR3 reads CSVVRDRVSNTEAFF. The CDR3 DNA follows: TGCAGCGTTGTAAGGGATAGGGTTTCCAACACTGAAGCTTTCTTT.

The chain has TRBV4-1 and TRBJ2-1; 10 bases match TRBD2. This CDR3 has 14 residues. Germline CDR1 reads MGHRA; CDR2 reads YSYEKL. The V and J ends lost 6 bases and 6 bases, in that order; junction bases with no gene match: 5. The CDR3 DNA reads as TGCGCCAGCAGAGGAGCGGGAGGGCCCAATGAGCAGTTCTTC. Protein: CASRGAGGPNEQFF.

CDR3 in DNA: TGTGCCTGGACGGGGGCCTACGAGCAGTACTTC. Its protein product is CAWTGAYEQYF. The rearrangement links TRBV30 to TRBJ2-7, with a weak D call TRBD2 (6 bases). Germline loops: CDR1 GTSNPN, CDR2 SVGIG (reference sequence). The CDR3 is 11 amino acids. V lost 4 bases and J lost 2, with 6 bases in between.

The rearrangement links TRBV29-1 to TRBJ1-1; the match to TRBD1 covers 7 bases. Trimming cost V 5 bases and J 7 bases; bases outside gene matches: 4. CDR1 SQVTM and CDR2 ANQGSEA come from the germline V gene. The CDR3 extends over 11 amino acids. CDR3 residues: CSVRQGFEAFF. CDR3 nucleotide sequence: TGCAGCGTTCGACAGGGATTTGAAGCTTTCTTT.

The sample holds many counts of this clonotype. The chain employs TRBV5-1 and TRBJ1-4; TRBD1 matches 8 bases. Germline CDR1 is SGHRS and CDR2 is YFSETQ. The V segment lost 7 bases and the J segment 7 bases; nucleotides outside the gene matches: 9. The CDR3 length is 14 residues. CDR3 nucleotides: TGCGCCAGCGGCTCGGGACAGGCAACTGAAAAACTGTTTTTT. As protein: CASGSGQATEKLFF.

The genes are TRBV7-2 and TRBJ1-5; a possible D gene is TRBD1 (5 bases). The CDR3 runs 15 residues. The germline V gene has CDR1 SGHTA and CDR2 FQGNSA. V was clipped by 5 bases and J by 6 bases, with 17 bases between them. In DNA, the CDR3 is TGTGCCAGCAGCCTCGAGAGGGGAGGTAGTCAGCCCCAGCATTTT. Translation: CASSLERGGSQPQHF.

The chain has TRBV29-1 and TRBJ2-2, with TRBD1 matching over 9 bases. There are 16 residues in the CDR3. Germline-derived CDR1 and CDR2 are SQVTM and ANQGSEA. The ends lost 6 bases at V and 2 bases at J; junction bases unmatched: 10. CDR3 sequence: CSVASGTGTNTGELFF. The CDR3 DNA sequence: TGCAGCGTCGCTTCCGGGACAGGGACCAACACCGGGGAGCTGTTTTTT.

CDR3 sequence: CASSYPGGTQQFF. CDR3 in DNA: TGTGCCAGCAGTTACCCGGGCGGGACCCAGCAGTTCTTC. This chain connects TRBV6-5 to TRBJ2-1, with D perhaps matching TRBD2 (6 bases). The V and J ends lost 2 bases and 11 bases respectively, with 13 bases between them. CDR1 and CDR2 from the germline V gene are MNHEY and SVGAGI. The CDR3 is 13 amino acids.

The V call is TRBV18, the J call TRBJ1-2; D is unclear. Germline V gives CDR1 KGHSH, CDR2 LQKENI. The V and J ends lost 3 bases and 4 bases respectively, with 6 bases between them. The CDR3 contains 12 residues. CDR3 bases: TGTGCCAGCTCACCGAAGCTCTATGGCTACACCTTC. This gives the protein CASSPKLYGYTF.

This chain links TRBV12-3 or TRBV12-4 with TRBJ1-3; 9 bases are a match to TRBD1. Trimming at V came to 6 bases and at J to 9 bases, leaving 9 bases not matched to a gene. CDR3 length equals 14 residues. In DNA form, the CDR3 reads TGTGCCAGCAGCTTCCTGGACAGGGGAGGCACCATATATTTT. It codes for CASSFLDRGGTIYF.

This clonotype was observed a handful of times. The chain links TRBV28 to TRBJ2-3; TRBD2 matches 12 bases. Germline values: CDR1 MDHEN, CDR2 SYDVKM. With V trimmed by 5 bases and J by 3 bases, 6 bases remained unmatched. The CDR3 length is 16 residues. Here the CDR3 DNA reads TGTGCCAGCAGTCCCCAGACTAGCGGGAGAACAGATACGCAGTATTTT. Translating it yields CASSPQTSGRTDTQYF.